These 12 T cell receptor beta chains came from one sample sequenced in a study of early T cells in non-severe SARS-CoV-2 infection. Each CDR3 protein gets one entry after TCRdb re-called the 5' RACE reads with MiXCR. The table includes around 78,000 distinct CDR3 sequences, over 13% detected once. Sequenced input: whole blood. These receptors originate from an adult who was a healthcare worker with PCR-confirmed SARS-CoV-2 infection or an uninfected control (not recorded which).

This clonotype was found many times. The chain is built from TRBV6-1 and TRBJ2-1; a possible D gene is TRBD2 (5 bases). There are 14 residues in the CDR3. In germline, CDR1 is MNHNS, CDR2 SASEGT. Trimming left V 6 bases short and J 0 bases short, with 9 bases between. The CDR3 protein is CASRPGFSYNEQFF. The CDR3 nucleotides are TGTGCCAGCAGGCCGGGATTCTCCTACAATGAGCAGTTCTTC.

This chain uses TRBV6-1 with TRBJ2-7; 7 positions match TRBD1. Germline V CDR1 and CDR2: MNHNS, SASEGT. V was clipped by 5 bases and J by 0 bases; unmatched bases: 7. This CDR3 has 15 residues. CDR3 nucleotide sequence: TGTGCCAGCAGTACAAAACAGGGGAGCTCCTACGAGCAGTACTTC. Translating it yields CASSTKQGSSYEQYF.

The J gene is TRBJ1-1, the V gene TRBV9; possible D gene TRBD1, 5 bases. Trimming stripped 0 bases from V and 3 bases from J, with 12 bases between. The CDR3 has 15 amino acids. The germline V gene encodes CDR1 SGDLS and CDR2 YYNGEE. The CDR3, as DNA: TGTGCCAGCAGCGTAGCGGGTTCCAGGGACACTGAAGCTTTCTTT. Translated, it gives CASSVAGSRDTEAFF.

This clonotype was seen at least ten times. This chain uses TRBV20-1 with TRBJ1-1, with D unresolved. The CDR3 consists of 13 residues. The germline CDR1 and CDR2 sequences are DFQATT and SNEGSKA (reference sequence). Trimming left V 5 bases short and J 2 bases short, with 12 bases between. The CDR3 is CSALNFFNTEAFF. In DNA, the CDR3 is TGCAGTGCTCTTAATTTCTTTAACACTGAAGCTTTCTTT.

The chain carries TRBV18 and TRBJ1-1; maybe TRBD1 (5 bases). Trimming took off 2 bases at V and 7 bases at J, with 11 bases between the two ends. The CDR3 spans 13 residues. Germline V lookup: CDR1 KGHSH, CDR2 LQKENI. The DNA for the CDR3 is TGTGCCAGCTCACCAGGGGGTGACATTGAAGCTTTCTTT. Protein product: CASSPGGDIEAFF. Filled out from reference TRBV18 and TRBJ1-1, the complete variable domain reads NAGVMQNPRHLVRRRGQEARLRCSPMKGHSHVYWYRQLPEEGLKFMVYLQKENIIDESGMPKERFSAEFPKEGPSILRIQQVVRGDSAAYFCASSPGGDIEAFFGQGTRLTVV.

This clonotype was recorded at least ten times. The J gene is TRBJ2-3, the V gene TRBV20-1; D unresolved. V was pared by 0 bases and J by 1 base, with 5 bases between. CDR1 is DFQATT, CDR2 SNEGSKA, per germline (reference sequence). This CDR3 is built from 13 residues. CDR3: CSARDLRTDTQYF. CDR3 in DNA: TGCAGTGCTAGAGATCTCCGCACAGATACGCAGTATTTT.

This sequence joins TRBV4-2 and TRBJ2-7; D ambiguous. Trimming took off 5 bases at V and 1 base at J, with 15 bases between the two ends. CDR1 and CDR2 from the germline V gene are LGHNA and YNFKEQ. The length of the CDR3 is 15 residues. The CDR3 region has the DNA TGTGCCAGCAGCGGGCCCTACAGTGGTTCCTACGAGCAGTACTTC. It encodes CASSGPYSGSYEQYF.

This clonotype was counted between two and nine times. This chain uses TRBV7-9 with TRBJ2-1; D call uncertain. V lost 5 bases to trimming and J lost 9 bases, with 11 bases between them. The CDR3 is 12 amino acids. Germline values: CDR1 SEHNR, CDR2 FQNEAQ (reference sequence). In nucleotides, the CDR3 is TGTGCCAGCAGCCCGATCCAAACTGAGCAGTTCTTC. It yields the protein CASSPIQTEQFF.

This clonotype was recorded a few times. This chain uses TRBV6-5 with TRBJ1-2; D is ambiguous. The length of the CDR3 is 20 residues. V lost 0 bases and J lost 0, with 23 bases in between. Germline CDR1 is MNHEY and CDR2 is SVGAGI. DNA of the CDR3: TGTGCCAGCAGTTACTCAACACTCCCTACGGAACTTGAAGCTAACTATGGCTACACCTTC. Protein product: CASSYSTLPTELEANYGYTF.

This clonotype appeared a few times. The CDR3 here is CASSTSGTEVDEQYF. CDR3 sequence (DNA): TGTGCCAGCAGCACATCCGGGACAGAGGTTGACGAGCAGTACTTC. The chain joins TRBV9 to TRBJ2-7; 7 bases agree with TRBD1. The CDR3 totals 15 residues. Trimming at V came to 4 bases and at J to 5 bases, leaving 12 bases not matched to a gene. The germline V gene has CDR1 SGDLS and CDR2 YYNGEE.

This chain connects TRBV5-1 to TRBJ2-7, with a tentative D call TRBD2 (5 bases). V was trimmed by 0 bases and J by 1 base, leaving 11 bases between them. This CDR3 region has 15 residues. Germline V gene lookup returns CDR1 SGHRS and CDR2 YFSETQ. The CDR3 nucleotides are TGCGCCAGCAGCTTGGGACACGGACTGTCCTACGAGCAGTACTTC. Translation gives CASSLGHGLSYEQYF.

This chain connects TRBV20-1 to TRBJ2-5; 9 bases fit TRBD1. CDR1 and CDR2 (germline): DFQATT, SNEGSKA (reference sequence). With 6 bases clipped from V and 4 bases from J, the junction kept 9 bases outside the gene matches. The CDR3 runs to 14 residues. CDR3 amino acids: CSATPGQGRETQYF. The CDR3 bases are TGCAGTGCCACCCCCGGACAGGGGCGAGAGACCCAGTACTTC.